What follows are 29 T cell receptor beta chains derived from one specimen sequenced in a study of shared T cell receptors in the human thymus. Sequencing used immunoSEQ multiplex PCR; TCRdb keeps in-frame clones, though not all of them. The data contain over 65,000 clones, about 95% of them singletons. Material: thymocytes. The receptors were sampled from a human donor.

The rearrangement joins TRBV4-2 to TRBJ2-5, with D perhaps matching TRBD2 (6 bases). V was shortened by 0 bases and J by 1 base, with 15 bases between the two germline ends. This CDR3 is built from 17 residues. Looked up from germline, CDR1 is LGHNA and CDR2 is YNFKEQ. The CDR3 is CASSQEGWGDIQETQYF. The CDR3 nucleotides read TGTGCCAGCAGCCAAGAGGGTTGGGGGGATATCCAAGAGACCCAGTACTTC.

The V gene is TRBV21-1, the J gene TRBJ1-5; the table's TRBD1 call for D was not verified on the DNA. TRBV21-1 has pseudogene status. This CDR3 has 19 amino acids. CDR3 bases: TGTGCCAGCAGCTCTCGGACAGGGGGCGAGAATGAGGGCAATCAGCCCCAGCATTTT. This gives the protein CASSSRTGGENEGNQPQHF.

V and J are TRBV7-2 and TRBJ1-2; possible D gene TRBD1, 5 bases. The CDR3 runs to 17 residues. Germline CDR1 reads SGHTA; CDR2 reads FQGNSA. V was pared by 1 base and J by 3 bases, with 18 bases between. CDR3 region: CASSLGFELQAYYGYTF. The CDR3 coding sequence is TGTGCCAGCAGCTTAGGGTTTGAACTACAGGCGTACTATGGCTACACCTTC. Full variable domain (missing parts from reference TRBV7-2 and TRBJ1-2): GAGVSQSPSNKVTEKGKDVELRCDPISGHTALYWYRQSLGQGLEFLIYFQGNSAPDKSGLPSDRFSAERTGGSVSTLTIQRTQQEDSAVYLCASSLGFELQAYYGYTFGSGTRLTVV.

The chain carries TRBV19 and TRBJ2-2; no clear D gene. Trimming cost V 3 bases and J 2 bases, with 10 bases left between them. Germline V gene lookup returns CDR1 LNHDA and CDR2 SQIVND (reference sequence). The CDR3 length is 15 residues. CDR3 DNA sequence: TGTGCCAGTAGTATTTTACCACATAACACCGGGGAGCTGTTTTTT. It encodes CASSILPHNTGELFF.

This chain links TRBV5-8 with TRBJ1-6, with D maybe TRBD1 (5 bases). The germline V gene encodes CDR1 SGHTS and CDR2 YDEGEE. The V end was cut by 1 base, the J end by 0 bases, with 11 bases between. This CDR3 has 17 residues. The CDR3 DNA reads as TGTGCCAGCAGCTTGCCGACAGAGTACTCCTATAATTCACCCCTCCACTTT. It encodes CASSLPTEYSYNSPLHF.

The V gene is TRBV30, the J gene TRBJ2-3; 7 bases map to TRBD2. V lost 2 bases, J lost 0 bases, and 8 bases stayed unmatched. Germline lookup yields CDR1 GTSNPN and CDR2 SVGIG (reference sequence). The CDR3 consists of 16 residues. DNA of the CDR3: TGTGCCTGGAGTCCTTTTGGACTAGGGAGCACAGATACGCAGTATTTT. The encoded protein is CAWSPFGLGSTDTQYF. Supplemented by reference TRBV30 and TRBJ2-3, the full variable domain reads SQTIHQWPATLVQPVGSPLSLECTVEGTSNPNLYWYRQAAGRGLQLLFYSVGIGQISSEVPQNLSASRPQDRQFILSSKKLLLSDSGFYLCAWSPFGLGSTDTQYFGPGTRLTVL.

V gene TRBV7-2 combines with J gene TRBJ1-2; tentatively, D is TRBD1 (5 bases). Trimming shortened V by 5 bases and J by 8 bases, and 15 bases separated the two germline ends. Germline values: CDR1 SGHTA, CDR2 FQGNSA. The CDR3 is made up of 13 amino acids. CDR3 sequence (DNA): TGTGCCAGCAGCCCCCGACAGTCTGGAGGCTACACCTTC. Protein product: CASSPRQSGGYTF.

The chain couples TRBV9 to TRBJ2-1; either TRBD1 or TRBD2 may supply D (7 bases each). With 5 bases removed from V and 9 bases from J, the gap between germline ends came to 18 bases. Per germline, CDR1 SGDLS and CDR2 YYNGEE. The CDR3 contains 14 residues. The CDR3 sequence: CASRQGGWFGEQFF. The CDR3 DNA is TGTGCCAGCAGGCAGGGGGGGTGGTTTGGTGAGCAGTTCTTC.

This clone turned up a few times. The chain combines TRBV9 with TRBJ1-1, with D possibly matching TRBD1 (5 bases). The V and J ends lost 3 bases and 1 base respectively, with 10 bases between them. The germline CDR1 and CDR2 sequences are SGDLS and YYNGEE. This CDR3 is built from 14 residues. The CDR3 nucleotides are TGTGCCAGCAGCGGCGGGGCACGGAACACTGAAGCTTTCTTT. Amino acids: CASSGGARNTEAFF.

The CDR3 DNA reads TGCGCCAGCAGCTTGGGCCGTCTTACAGGGAAACCAAGCACAGATACGCAGTATTTT. Protein: CASSLGRLTGKPSTDTQYF. The gene calls are TRBV5-1 and TRBJ2-3, with a possible D match to TRBD1 (6 bases). V was clipped by 0 bases and J by 0 bases, with 20 bases between them. Germline assignment: CDR1 SGHRS and CDR2 YFSETQ. The CDR3 is 19 residues long.

The genes are TRBV4-2 and TRBJ1-5, with D possibly matching TRBD1 (5 bases). The germline gives CDR1 LGHNA, CDR2 YNFKEQ. The CDR3 has 18 amino acids. V was shortened by 5 bases and J by 3 bases, with 23 bases between the two germline ends. The CDR3 DNA reads as TGTGCCAGCAGCGGAGGAGGGGTGGTGCGAGAACACAATCAGCCCCAGCATTTT. Its translation: CASSGGGVVREHNQPQHF.

The chain uses TRBV27 and TRBJ1-1; D uncertain. The CDR3 is 15 residues long. The ends were cut back, 6 bases at V and 0 bases at J, with 14 bases in the middle. Germline lookup yields CDR1 MNHEY and CDR2 SMNVEV (reference sequence). The CDR3 nucleotides read TGTGCCAGCAGACAACGGGAAAGAATGAACACTGAAGCTTTCTTT. Translating it yields CASRQRERMNTEAFF.

This clone occurred once. V usage is TRBV15 and J usage is TRBJ2-5, with a weak D call TRBD2 (6 bases). The germline V and J ends were trimmed by 5 bases and 5 bases, with 15 bases remaining between them. Per the germline V gene, CDR1 is LNHNV and CDR2 is YYDKDF (reference sequence). The CDR3 runs 14 residues. This CDR3 is CATSQEEGSETQYF. CDR3 DNA sequence: TGTGCCACCAGCCAAGAGGAGGGATCTGAGACCCAGTACTTC.

The CDR3 nucleotides are TGTGCCAGCAGTACGCAAGAACAGGGTTCACATGGCTACACCTTC. As protein: CASSTQEQGSHGYTF. The V call is TRBV21-1, the J call TRBJ1-2; the table's D call, TRBD1, was not checked against the DNA. TRBV21-1 is listed as a pseudogene. This CDR3 contains 15 residues.

This clone was observed a single time. The V gene is TRBV15, the J gene TRBJ2-1; D ambiguous. The CDR3 extends over 18 amino acids. Germline values: CDR1 LNHNV, CDR2 YYDKDF (reference sequence). The germline V and J ends were trimmed by 1 base and 4 bases, with 20 bases remaining between them. This CDR3 is CATSRAYRRGTTYNEQFF. CDR3 sequence (DNA): TGTGCCACCAGCAGAGCCTATAGACGAGGCACCACATACAATGAGCAGTTCTTC.

The J gene is TRBJ1-1, the V gene TRBV27; D may be TRBD1 (5 bases). V lost 5 bases to trimming and J lost 4 bases, with 11 bases between them. Germline V lookup: CDR1 MNHEY, CDR2 SMNVEV (reference sequence). The CDR3 is made up of 13 amino acids. The CDR3 region is CASSRGVRTEAFF. CDR3 DNA sequence: TGTGCCAGCAGTAGGGGCGTACGCACTGAAGCTTTCTTT.

This clone was detected only once. The chain recombines TRBV6-4 with TRBJ1-5; D not resolved. Germline loops: CDR1 MRHNA, CDR2 SNTAGT. The CDR3 consists of 13 residues. Trimming cost V 0 bases and J 0 bases, with 0 bases left between them. This chain's CDR3 is CASSDSSNQPQHF. The CDR3 DNA reads TGTGCCAGCAGTGACTCTAGCAATCAGCCCCAGCATTTT.

The V gene is TRBV28, the J gene TRBJ1-5, with D possibly TRBD1 on 6 matching bases. Germline CDR1 MDHEN, CDR2 SYDVKM. The CDR3 has 17 amino acids. V lost 5 bases to trimming and J lost 0 bases, with 17 bases between them. CDR3 in DNA: TGTGCCAGCAGTCCAACCGTCGGGACACTTAGCAATCAGCCCCAGCATTTT. Residues: CASSPTVGTLSNQPQHF.

The J gene is TRBJ2-5, the V gene TRBV9; 16 bases map to TRBD2. V dropped 3 bases and J dropped 3; count of bases not matched to a gene: 8. CDR1 SGDLS and CDR2 YYNGEE come from the germline V gene. The length of the CDR3 is 18 residues. CDR3 region: CASSASTGTSGGEETQYF. The CDR3 DNA is TGTGCCAGCAGCGCGTCGACCGGGACTAGCGGGGGGGAAGAGACCCAGTACTTC.

This chain joins TRBV27 and TRBJ1-1; D is unresolved. Trimming took off 5 bases at V and 7 bases at J, with 11 bases between the two ends. This CDR3 has 12 residues. The germline CDR1 and CDR2 sequences are MNHEY and SMNVEV (reference sequence). In DNA, the CDR3 is TGTGCCAGCAGTCCGAGGGAGGGTGAAGCTTTCTTT. This sequence encodes CASSPREGEAFF.

This chain joins TRBV30 and TRBJ2-7, with D tentatively TRBD1 (6 bases). Germline-derived CDR1 and CDR2 are GTSNPN and SVGIG (reference sequence). V shed 0 bases and J shed 0 bases, with 33 bases lying between them. CDR3 length equals 22 residues. The CDR3 DNA follows: TGTGCCTGGAGTGTACCCGAAAATACAGGGTACGCGCGCCCGAAAAGCTCCTACGAGCAGTACTTC. This codes for CAWSVPENTGYARPKSSYEQYF. The full variable domain, its missing parts supplied by reference TRBV30 and TRBJ2-7, is SQTIHQWPATLVQPVGSPLSLECTVEGTSNPNLYWYRQAAGRGLQLLFYSVGIGQISSEVPQNLSASRPQDRQFILSSKKLLLSDSGFYLCAWSVPENTGYARPKSSYEQYFGPGTRLTVT.

The chain links TRBV19 to TRBJ1-2; D is unclear. Germline-derived CDR1 and CDR2 are LNHDA and SQIVND (reference sequence). V gave up 0 bases and J gave up 4 bases, with 15 bases separating them. This CDR3 region has 16 residues. CDR3 region: CASSIDHWRTAYGYTF. The CDR3 bases are TGTGCCAGTAGTATAGATCATTGGAGGACTGCCTATGGCTACACCTTC.

The chain carries TRBV19 and TRBJ1-6, with 11 positions matching TRBD1. CDR1 is LNHDA and CDR2 is SQIVND in the germline V gene (reference sequence). Unmatched junction bases numbered 0, after V lost 1 base and J lost 7 bases. The CDR3 has 15 residues. CDR3 residues: CASSIGDRGNSPLHF. In nucleotides, the CDR3 is TGTGCCAGTAGTATAGGGGACAGGGGGAATTCACCCCTCCACTTT.

The chain employs TRBV5-1 and TRBJ2-1; TRBD2 is a possible D gene (6 bases). Germline CDR1 reads SGHRS; CDR2 reads YFSETQ. The CDR3 consists of 17 residues. V was cut by 1 base and J by 4 bases, with 18 bases left in between. The CDR3 DNA reads as TGCGCCAGCAGCTTGAAAAGAAGGGAGGCCCAGTACAATGAGCAGTTCTTC. Amino acid sequence: CASSLKRREAQYNEQFF.

This sequence joins TRBV19 and TRBJ1-5; D perhaps matches TRBD1 (5 bases). Germline CDR1 LNHDA, CDR2 SQIVND (reference sequence). V gave up 3 bases and J gave up 7 bases, with 28 bases separating them. The CDR3 spans 19 residues. In DNA, the CDR3 is TGTGCCAGTAGTATTAGGGGCCAACAACACAGGCACGGGGAACAGCCCCAGCATTTT. Translated, it gives CASSIRGQQHRHGEQPQHF.

V and J are TRBV4-3 and TRBJ2-1; D is uncertain. The CDR3 loop spans 15 amino acids. Germline CDR1 reads LGHNA; CDR2 reads YSLEER. V lost 1 base and J lost 5, with 12 bases in between. CDR3 residues: CASSQVGQEHNEQFF. In DNA form, the CDR3 reads TGCGCCAGCAGCCAAGTTGGGCAGGAACACAATGAGCAGTTCTTC.

The J gene is TRBJ2-7, the V gene TRBV27; 8 positions match TRBD2. Germline loops: CDR1 MNHEY, CDR2 SMNVEV (reference sequence). The CDR3 covers 18 residues. The V gene end was trimmed by 3 bases and the J gene end by 0 bases; junction bases not matched to a gene: 13. In nucleotides, the CDR3 is TGTGCCAGCAGTTTGAGGCGCTTTACTAGCGGAGCCTCCTACGAGCAGTACTTC. Protein product: CASSLRRFTSGASYEQYF.

The chain links TRBV28 to TRBJ1-1; tentative D call: TRBD1 (6 bases). CDR1 is MDHEN and CDR2 is SYDVKM in the germline V gene. V dropped 8 bases and J dropped 1 base, with 17 bases sitting between them. The CDR3 loop spans 15 amino acids. The CDR3 DNA reads TGTGCCAGCTTTGTTCCGGGACAAGAGAACACTGAAGCTTTCTTT. Translation: CASFVPGQENTEAFF. Full variable domain (outside the CDR3, taken from reference TRBV28 and TRBJ1-1): DVKVTQSSRYLVKRTGEKVFLECVQDMDHENMFWYRQDPGLGLRLIYFSYDVKMKEKGDIPEGYSVSREKKERFSLILESASTNQTSMYLCASFVPGQENTEAFFGQGTRLTVV.

The chain is built from TRBV11-2 and TRBJ1-3; D is unresolved. CDR1 is SGHAT and CDR2 is FQNNGV in the germline V gene. CDR3 size: 17 residues. V was pared by 0 bases and J by 5 bases, with 17 bases between. The DNA for the CDR3 is TGTGCCAGCAGCTTAGATCAAGGCCGGCCAGGCCGAAACACCATATATTTT. Translation gives CASSLDQGRPGRNTIYF.